The entry that follows covers one T cell receptor beta chain sequence. Its antigen is not yet known. Base qualities are missing; no much larger clone stands one base away. Receptors were amplified or captured by the immunoSEQ multiplex PCR assay. The source is immuneACCESS, and TCRdb retained only in-frame sequences with V and J called. Part of the clones is not carried over; for the studies checked, unresolved V genes explain less than half of this, and the remainder is unexplained. The sample has 9,000 to 15,000 clones on record, about 71% of them singletons. Approximately 12% of the sample goes to the ten largest clones. This specimen belongs to a study of T cells after somatic rescue of genetic block (dated by TCRdb to 2019 to 2021). About the full investigation: What the study looked at was long-term robustness, specifically in a T-cell system that came about through somatic rescue of a genetic block in T-cell development.

Trimming takes 4 bases off V and 7 bases off J; junction bases not matched to a gene: 2. Per the germline V gene, MNHEY is the CDR1 and SVGAGI is the CDR2. The cysteine opens and the phenylalanine closes a CDR3 of 13 amino acids. Only the CDR3 DNA is retained, 39 bases long and in frame from the first base. This TCR derives from a boy between 10 and 17 years old. Sample: peripheral blood mononuclear cells (PBMCs). The V gene is TRBV6-5 and the J gene is TRBJ1-4; 8 bases in the junction line up with TRBD1. The DNA sequence is TGTGCCAGCAGTTTGACAGGGGCTGAAAAACTGTTTTTT. It translates to CASSLTGAEKLFF.